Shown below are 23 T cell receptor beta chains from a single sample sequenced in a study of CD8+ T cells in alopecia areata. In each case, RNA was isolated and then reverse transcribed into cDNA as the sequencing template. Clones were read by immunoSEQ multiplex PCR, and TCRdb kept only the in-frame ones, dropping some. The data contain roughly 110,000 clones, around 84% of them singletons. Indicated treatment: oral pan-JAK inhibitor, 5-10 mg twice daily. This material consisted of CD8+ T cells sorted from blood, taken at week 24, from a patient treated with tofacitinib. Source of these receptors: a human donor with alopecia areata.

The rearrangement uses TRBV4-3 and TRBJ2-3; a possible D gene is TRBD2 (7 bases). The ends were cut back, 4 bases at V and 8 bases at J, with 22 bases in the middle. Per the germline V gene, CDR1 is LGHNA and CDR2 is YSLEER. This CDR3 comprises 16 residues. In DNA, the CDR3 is TGCGCCAGCAGCCTCTTCGAAAGGGGGGGCCAGGGTACGCAGTATTTT. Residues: CASSLFERGGQGTQYF.

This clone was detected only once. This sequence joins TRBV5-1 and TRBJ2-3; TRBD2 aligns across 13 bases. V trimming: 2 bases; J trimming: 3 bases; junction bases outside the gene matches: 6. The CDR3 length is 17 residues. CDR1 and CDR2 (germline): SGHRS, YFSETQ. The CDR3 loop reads CASSFGLAGETTDTQYF. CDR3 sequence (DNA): TGCGCCAGCAGCTTTGGACTAGCGGGGGAGACGACAGATACGCAGTATTTT.

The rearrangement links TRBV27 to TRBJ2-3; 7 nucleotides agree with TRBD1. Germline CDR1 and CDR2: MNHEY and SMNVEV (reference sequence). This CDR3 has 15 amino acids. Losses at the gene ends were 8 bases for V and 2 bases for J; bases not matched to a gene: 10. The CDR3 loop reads CASCELGQNTDTQYF. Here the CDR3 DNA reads TGTGCCAGCTGTGAGTTGGGACAGAACACAGATACGCAGTATTTT.

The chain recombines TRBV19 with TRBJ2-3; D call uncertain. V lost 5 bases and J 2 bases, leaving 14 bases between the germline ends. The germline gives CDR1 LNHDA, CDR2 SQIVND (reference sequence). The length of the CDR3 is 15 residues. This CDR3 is CASSSGGSYTDTQYF. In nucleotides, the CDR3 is TGTGCCAGTAGTTCGGGCGGAAGTTACACAGATACGCAGTATTTT. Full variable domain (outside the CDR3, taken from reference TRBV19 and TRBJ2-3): DGGITQSPKYLFRKEGQNVTLSCEQNLNHDAMYWYRQDPGQGLRLIYYSQIVNDFQKGDIAEGYSVSREKKESFPLTVTSAQKNPTAFYLCASSSGGSYTDTQYFGPGTRLTVL.

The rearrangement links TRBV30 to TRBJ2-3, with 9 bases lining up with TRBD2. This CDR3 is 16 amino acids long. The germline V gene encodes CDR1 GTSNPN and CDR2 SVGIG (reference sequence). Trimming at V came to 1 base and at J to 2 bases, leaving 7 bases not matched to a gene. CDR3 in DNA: TGTGCCTGGAGTGACCTTAGCGGGAGACTCACAGATACGCAGTATTTT. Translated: CAWSDLSGRLTDTQYF.

CDR3 residues: CASSSTPGVHEQYF. The CDR3 nucleotides are TGTGCCAGCAGCTCGACGCCAGGGGTCCACGAGCAGTACTTC. The chain combines TRBV7-9 with TRBJ2-7, with a weak D call TRBD1 (6 bases). CDR1 SEHNR and CDR2 FQNEAQ come from the germline V gene (reference sequence). This CDR3 has 14 amino acids. V was trimmed by 4 bases and J by 5 bases, leaving 15 bases between them.

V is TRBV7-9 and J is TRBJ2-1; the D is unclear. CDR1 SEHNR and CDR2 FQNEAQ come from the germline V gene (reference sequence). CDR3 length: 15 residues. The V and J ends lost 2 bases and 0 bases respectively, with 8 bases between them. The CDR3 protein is CASSLPSTSYNEQFF. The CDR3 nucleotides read TGTGCCAGCAGCTTACCGAGTACCTCCTACAATGAGCAGTTCTTC. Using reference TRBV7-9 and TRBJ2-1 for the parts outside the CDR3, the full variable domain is DTGVSQNPRHKITKRGQNVTFRCDPISEHNRLYWYRQTLGQGPEFLTYFQNEAQLEKSRLLSDRFSAERPKGSFSTLEIQRTEQGDSAMYLCASSLPSTSYNEQFFGPGTRLTVL.

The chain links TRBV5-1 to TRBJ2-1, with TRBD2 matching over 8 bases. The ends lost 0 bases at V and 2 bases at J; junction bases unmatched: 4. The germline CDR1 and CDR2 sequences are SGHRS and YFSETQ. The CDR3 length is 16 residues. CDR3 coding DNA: TGCGCCAGCAGCTTGGCAGCGGGGGCCCCCTACAATGAGCAGTTCTTC. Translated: CASSLAAGAPYNEQFF.

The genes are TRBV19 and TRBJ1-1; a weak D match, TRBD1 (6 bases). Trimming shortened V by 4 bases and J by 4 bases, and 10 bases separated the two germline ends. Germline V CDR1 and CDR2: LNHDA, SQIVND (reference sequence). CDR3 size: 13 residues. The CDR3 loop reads CASSNRVTTEAFF. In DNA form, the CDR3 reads TGTGCCAGTAGTAACAGGGTTACCACTGAAGCTTTCTTT. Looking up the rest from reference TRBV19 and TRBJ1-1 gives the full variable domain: DGGITQSPKYLFRKEGQNVTLSCEQNLNHDAMYWYRQDPGQGLRLIYYSQIVNDFQKGDIAEGYSVSREKKESFPLTVTSAQKNPTAFYLCASSNRVTTEAFFGQGTRLTVV.

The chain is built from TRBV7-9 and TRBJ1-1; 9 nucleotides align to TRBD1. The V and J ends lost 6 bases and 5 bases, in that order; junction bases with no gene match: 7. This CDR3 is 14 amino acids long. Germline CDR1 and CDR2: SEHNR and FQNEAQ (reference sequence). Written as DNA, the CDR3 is TGTGCCAGCAGACTACAGGGGGCAGGGACTGAAGCTTTCTTT. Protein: CASRLQGAGTEAFF.

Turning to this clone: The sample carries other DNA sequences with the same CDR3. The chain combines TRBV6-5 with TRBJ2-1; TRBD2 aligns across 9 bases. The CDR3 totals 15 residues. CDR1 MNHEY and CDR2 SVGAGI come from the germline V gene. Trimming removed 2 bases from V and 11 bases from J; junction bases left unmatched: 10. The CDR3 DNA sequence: TGTGCCAGCAGTTACGCAACCAGCGGGGGGATCAAGCAGTTCTTC. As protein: CASSYATSGGIKQFF.

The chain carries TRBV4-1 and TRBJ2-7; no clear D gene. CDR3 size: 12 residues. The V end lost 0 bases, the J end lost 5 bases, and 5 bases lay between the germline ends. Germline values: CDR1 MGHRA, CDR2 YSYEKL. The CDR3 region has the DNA TGCGCCAGCAGCCAAGATGGCCACGAGCAGTACTTC. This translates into CASSQDGHEQYF.

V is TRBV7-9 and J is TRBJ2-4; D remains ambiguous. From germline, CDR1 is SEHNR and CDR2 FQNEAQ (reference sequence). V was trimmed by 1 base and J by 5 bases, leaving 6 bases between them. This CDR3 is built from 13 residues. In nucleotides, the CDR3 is TGTGCCAGCAGCTTAGGCCGAGAAAACATTCAGTACTTC. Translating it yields CASSLGRENIQYF.

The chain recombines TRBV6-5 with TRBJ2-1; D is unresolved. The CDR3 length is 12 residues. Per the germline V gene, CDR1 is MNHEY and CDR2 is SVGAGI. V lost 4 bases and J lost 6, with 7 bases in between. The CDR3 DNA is TGTGCCAGCAGTTCGGGCCTCAATGAGCAGTTCTTC. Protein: CASSSGLNEQFF.

The CDR3 DNA sequence: TGTGCCTGGAGTGCCCTGGGGAGGGGTGTCTTCTCGTACAATGAGCAGTTCTTC. This sequence encodes CAWSALGRGVFSYNEQFF. The chain combines TRBV30 with TRBJ2-1; 7 positions match TRBD2. The V segment lost 1 base and the J segment 4 bases; nucleotides outside the gene matches: 16. Looked up from germline, CDR1 is GTSNPN and CDR2 is SVGIG (reference sequence). There are 18 residues in the CDR3.

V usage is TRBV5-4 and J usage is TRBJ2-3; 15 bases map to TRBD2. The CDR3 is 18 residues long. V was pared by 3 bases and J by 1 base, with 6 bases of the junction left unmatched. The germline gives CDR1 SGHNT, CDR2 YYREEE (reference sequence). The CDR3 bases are TGTGCCAGCAGCTCGGGACTAGCGGGGGGAGAAGGCACAGATACGCAGTATTTT. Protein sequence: CASSSGLAGGEGTDTQYF.

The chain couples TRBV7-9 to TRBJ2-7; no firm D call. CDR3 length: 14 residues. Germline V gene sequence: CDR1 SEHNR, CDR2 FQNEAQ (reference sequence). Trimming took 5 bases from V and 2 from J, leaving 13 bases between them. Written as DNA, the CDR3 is TGTGCCAGCAGCATTACAGAGTCCGCCTACGAGCAGTACTTC. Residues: CASSITESAYEQYF.

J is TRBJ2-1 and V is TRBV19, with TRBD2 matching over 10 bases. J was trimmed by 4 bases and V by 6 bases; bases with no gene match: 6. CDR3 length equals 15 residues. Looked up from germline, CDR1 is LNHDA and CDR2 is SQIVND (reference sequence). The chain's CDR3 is CASSPSGGFYNEQFF. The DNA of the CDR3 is TGTGCCAGTAGCCCTAGCGGGGGATTTTACAATGAGCAGTTCTTC.

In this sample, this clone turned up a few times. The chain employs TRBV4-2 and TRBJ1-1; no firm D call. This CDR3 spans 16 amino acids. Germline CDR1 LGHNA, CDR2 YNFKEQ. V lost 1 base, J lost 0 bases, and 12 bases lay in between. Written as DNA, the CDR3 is TGTGCCAGCAGCCAAGGCGGTTGGGCTATGAACACTGAAGCTTTCTTT. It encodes CASSQGGWAMNTEAFF.

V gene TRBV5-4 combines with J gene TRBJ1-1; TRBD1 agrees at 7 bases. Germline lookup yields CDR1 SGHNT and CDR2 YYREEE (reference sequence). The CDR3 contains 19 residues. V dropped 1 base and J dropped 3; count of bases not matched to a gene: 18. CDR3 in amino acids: CASSLSPGQWMILDTEAFF. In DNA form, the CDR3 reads TGTGCCAGCAGCTTGTCCCCGGGACAGTGGATGATACTTGACACTGAAGCTTTCTTT.

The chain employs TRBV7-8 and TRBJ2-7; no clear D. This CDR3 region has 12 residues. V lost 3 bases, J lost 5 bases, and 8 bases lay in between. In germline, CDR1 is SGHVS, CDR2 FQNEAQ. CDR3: CASSFGFDEQYF. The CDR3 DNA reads TGTGCCAGCAGCTTTGGATTCGACGAGCAGTACTTC. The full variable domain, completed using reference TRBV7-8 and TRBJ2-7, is GAGVSQSPRYKVAKRGQDVALRCDPISGHVSLFWYQQALGQGPEFLTYFQNEAQLDKSGLPSDRFFAERPEGSVSTLKIQRTQQEDSAVYLCASSFGFDEQYFGPGTRLTVT.

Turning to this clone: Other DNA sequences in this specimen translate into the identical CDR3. CDR3 residues: CASSQAIQQEAFF. CDR3 nucleotide sequence: TGTGCCAGCAGTCAAGCTATTCAGCAGGAGGCTTTCTTT. This chain uses TRBV5-4 with TRBJ1-1, with D unclear. Germline V lookup: CDR1 SGHNT, CDR2 YYREEE (reference sequence). The CDR3 consists of 13 residues. The V end lost 5 bases, the J end lost 11 bases, and 19 bases lay between the germline ends.

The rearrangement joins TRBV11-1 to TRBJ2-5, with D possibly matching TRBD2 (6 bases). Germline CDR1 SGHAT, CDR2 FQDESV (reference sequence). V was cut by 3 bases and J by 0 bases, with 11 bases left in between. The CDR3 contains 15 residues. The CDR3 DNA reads TGTGCCAGCAGCTTCGGGCGGGGCTACCAAGAGACCCAGTACTTC. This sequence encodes CASSFGRGYQETQYF.